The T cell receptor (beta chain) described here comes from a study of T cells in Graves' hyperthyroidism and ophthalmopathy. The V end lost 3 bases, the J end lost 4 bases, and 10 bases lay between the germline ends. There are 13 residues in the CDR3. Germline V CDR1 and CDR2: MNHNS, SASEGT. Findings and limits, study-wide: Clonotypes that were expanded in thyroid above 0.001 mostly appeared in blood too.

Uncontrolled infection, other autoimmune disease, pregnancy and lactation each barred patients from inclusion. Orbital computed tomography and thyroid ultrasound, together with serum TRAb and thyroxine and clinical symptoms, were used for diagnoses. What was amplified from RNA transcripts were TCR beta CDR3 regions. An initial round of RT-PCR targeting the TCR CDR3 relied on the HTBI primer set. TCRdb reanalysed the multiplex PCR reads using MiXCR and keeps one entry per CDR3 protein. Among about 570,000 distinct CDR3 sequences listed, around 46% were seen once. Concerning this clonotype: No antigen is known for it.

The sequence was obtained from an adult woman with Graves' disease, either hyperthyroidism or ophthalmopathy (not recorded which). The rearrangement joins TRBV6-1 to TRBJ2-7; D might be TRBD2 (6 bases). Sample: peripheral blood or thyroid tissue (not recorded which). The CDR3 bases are TGTGCCAGCAGTGACGGGACTGATTACGAGCAGTACTTC. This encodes CASSDGTDYEQYF.